These 18 T cell receptor beta chains were sequenced from one sample in a study of cytomegalovirus exposure and HLA in healthy donors. The PCR employed 60 Vbeta primers together with 13 Jbeta primers. The assay was immunoSEQ multiplex PCR, and TCRdb's table has in-frame clones only and misses some. The table includes about 170,000 clones, 79% detected once. Input material: PBMCs. The origin of the receptors is a woman aged 50 to 60 in good health and CMV-seronegative.

The rearrangement joins TRBV12-5 to TRBJ2-1; D perhaps matches TRBD1 (5 bases). This CDR3 region has 15 residues. Deletions cut 1 base from V and 5 bases from J, with 12 bases between. The germline gives CDR1 LGHNT, CDR2 FRNRAP. CDR3: CASGLGALGHNEQFF. In DNA form, the CDR3 reads TGTGCTAGTGGTTTGGGGGCTTTGGGGCACAATGAGCAGTTCTTC.

The CDR3 sequence is CASSLPVGTGGEKLFF. The CDR3 nucleotides are TGCGCCAGCAGCTTGCCTGTGGGGACAGGGGGAGAAAAACTGTTTTTT. This chain joins TRBV5-1 and TRBJ1-4; 11 bases align to TRBD1. Germline CDR1 is SGHRS and CDR2 is YFSETQ. The CDR3 covers 16 residues. V lost 1 base and J lost 8; bases outside the gene matches: 7.

This clone was observed a single time. This chain's CDR3 is CASSLRLAGVNEQFF. CDR3 in DNA: TGTGCCAGCAGCTTAAGGCTAGCGGGGGTCAATGAGCAGTTCTTC. This chain connects TRBV7-2 to TRBJ2-1, with TRBD2 matching over 10 bases. This CDR3 region has 15 residues. V lost 2 bases to trimming and J lost 6 bases; unmatched junction nucleotides: 4. Per the germline V gene, CDR1 is SGHTA and CDR2 is FQGNSA.

The V and J genes are TRBV18 and TRBJ1-5; D uncertain. The germline V gene encodes CDR1 KGHSH and CDR2 LQKENI. The germline V and J ends were trimmed by 1 base and 5 bases, with 15 bases remaining between them. The CDR3 extends over 16 amino acids. CDR3 coding DNA: TGTGCCAGCTCACCACAGGGAGGCCGGGCGGATCAGCCCCAGCATTTT. Amino acid sequence: CASSPQGGRADQPQHF. The full variable domain, with the rest looked up from reference TRBV18 and TRBJ1-5, is NAGVMQNPRHLVRRRGQEARLRCSPMKGHSHVYWYRQLPEEGLKFMVYLQKENIIDESGMPKERFSAEFPKEGPSILRIQQVVRGDSAAYFCASSPQGGRADQPQHFGDGTRLSIL.

This clone came up a few times. The genes are TRBV2 and TRBJ1-1; 7 bases map to TRBD1. With V trimmed by 5 bases and J by 0 bases, 12 bases remained unmatched. This CDR3 spans 17 amino acids. Germline CDR1 is SNHLY and CDR2 is FYNNEI. The CDR3 sequence is CASSKPQGVGMNTEAFF. DNA of the CDR3: TGTGCCAGCAGTAAACCCCAGGGGGTGGGAATGAACACTGAAGCTTTCTTT. The entire variable domain, with the rest obtained from reference TRBV2 and TRBJ1-1, is as follows: EPEVTQTPSHQVTQMGQEVILRCVPISNHLYFYWYRQILGQKVEFLVSFYNNEISEKSEIFDDQFSVERPDGSNFTLKIRSTKLEDSAMYFCASSKPQGVGMNTEAFFGQGTRLTVV.

This clone was detected only a few times. The chain joins TRBV11-2 to TRBJ1-2; a weak D match, TRBD1 (5 bases). The CDR3 is made up of 16 amino acids. Looked up from germline, CDR1 is SGHAT and CDR2 is FQNNGV. V was shortened by 5 bases and J by 4 bases, with 20 bases between the two germline ends. The CDR3 nucleotides read TGTGCCAGCAGCCGCGCCGGGGGAAATAATCCCTATGGCTACACCTTC. As protein: CASSRAGGNNPYGYTF.

The chain links TRBV7-2 to TRBJ2-3; a possible D gene is TRBD2 (6 bases). This CDR3 has 16 residues. Germline V gene sequence: CDR1 SGHTA, CDR2 FQGNSA. The V end was cut by 5 bases, the J end by 2 bases, with 17 bases between. The CDR3, as DNA: TGTGCCAGCAGCCCCCGTGCGCGGGGATTCACAGATACGCAGTATTTT. Residues: CASSPRARGFTDTQYF. Based on the CDR3 plus reference TRBV7-2 and TRBJ2-3, the full variable domain is GAGVSQSPSNKVTEKGKDVELRCDPISGHTALYWYRQSLGQGLEFLIYFQGNSAPDKSGLPSDRFSAERTGGSVSTLTIQRTQQEDSAVYLCASSPRARGFTDTQYFGPGTRLTVL.

This chain uses TRBV19 with TRBJ1-5; a weak D match, TRBD1 (6 bases). CDR1 and CDR2 from the germline V gene are LNHDA and SQIVND (reference sequence). The germline V and J ends were trimmed by 5 bases and 3 bases, with 14 bases remaining between them. This CDR3 has 15 residues. In nucleotides, the CDR3 is TGTGCCAGTAGTCCTCCGGGACACAACAATCAGCCCCAGCATTTT. Encoded protein: CASSPPGHNNQPQHF.

V is TRBV9 and J is TRBJ1-1; D may be TRBD1 (5 bases). V lost 3 bases, J lost 4 bases, and 19 bases lay in between. CDR1 SGDLS and CDR2 YYNGEE come from the germline V gene. The CDR3 covers 16 residues. CDR3 bases: TGTGCCAGCAGCGAGGGGCCGGGAGCCGGGGGCACTGAAGCTTTCTTT. This codes for CASSEGPGAGGTEAFF.

The rearrangement links TRBV28 to TRBJ2-3; TRBD2 matches 13 bases. Germline V lookup: CDR1 MDHEN, CDR2 SYDVKM. The ends lost 6 bases at V and 0 bases at J; junction bases unmatched: 9. The CDR3 contains 18 residues. CDR3 residues: CASSLTSGRPTSTDTQYF. The CDR3 region has the DNA TGTGCCAGCAGCCTGACTAGCGGGAGGCCTACTAGCACAGATACGCAGTATTTT. Full variable domain (missing parts from reference TRBV28 and TRBJ2-3): DVKVTQSSRYLVKRTGEKVFLECVQDMDHENMFWYRQDPGLGLRLIYFSYDVKMKEKGDIPEGYSVSREKKERFSLILESASTNQTSMYLCASSLTSGRPTSTDTQYFGPGTRLTVL.

The chain combines TRBV4-1 with TRBJ2-1, with 10 bases fitting TRBD1. The V gene's germline CDR1 is MGHRA and CDR2 YSYEKL. V trimming: 7 bases; J trimming: 4 bases; junction bases outside the gene matches: 7. The CDR3 consists of 15 residues. CDR3 sequence: CASTAGTGEYNEQFF. The CDR3, as DNA: TGCGCCAGCACGGCCGGGACAGGGGAATACAATGAGCAGTTCTTC.

CDR3 protein: CASSQTQSYEQFF. CDR3 nucleotides: TGTGCCAGCAGCCAAACCCAAAGCTATGAGCAGTTCTTC. The chain joins TRBV6-5 to TRBJ2-1, with D unresolved. This CDR3 region has 13 residues. V shed 6 bases and J shed 8 bases, with 14 bases lying between them. The germline V gene encodes CDR1 MNHEY and CDR2 SVGAGI.

This chain connects TRBV7-8 to TRBJ2-7, with 7 nucleotides matching TRBD1. The CDR3 consists of 16 residues. Per germline, CDR1 SGHVS and CDR2 FQNEAQ. V shed 2 bases, J shed 4 bases, and the junction held 11 bases outside the gene matches. The CDR3 coding sequence is TGTGCCAGCAGCTTACGTGATTCTAGGGGGCGGTACGAGCAGTACTTC. Its translation: CASSLRDSRGRYEQYF.

This sequence joins TRBV6-5 and TRBJ2-3, with 7 bases identical to TRBD1. V gave up 4 bases and J gave up 0 bases; unmatched junction bases: 4. This CDR3 contains 15 residues. Germline V gene data show CDR1 as MNHEY and CDR2 as SVGAGI. CDR3 nucleotides: TGTGCCAGCAGTTCGGGACAGACTAGCACAGATACGCAGTATTTT. The encoded protein is CASSSGQTSTDTQYF.

The rearrangement uses TRBV4-3 and TRBJ1-1, with D perhaps TRBD1 (6 bases). This CDR3 has 14 amino acids. The germline gives CDR1 LGHNA, CDR2 YSLEER. Trimming removed 0 bases at V and 10 bases at J, with 15 bases between. The CDR3 loop reads CASSQDDSVGAAFF. CDR3 coding DNA: TGCGCCAGCAGCCAAGACGACTCGGTGGGGGCAGCTTTCTTT.

The rearrangement joins TRBV19 to TRBJ2-7; TRBD2 matches 10 bases. The CDR3 has 16 residues. Trimming removed 3 bases from V and 4 bases from J; junction bases left unmatched: 9. The germline V gene encodes CDR1 LNHDA and CDR2 SQIVND (reference sequence). As DNA, the CDR3 is TGTGCCAGTAGTATCGAAGCGGGAGGGAGCGGTTACGAGCAGTACTTC. This encodes CASSIEAGGSGYEQYF.

This chain joins TRBV6-5 and TRBJ2-1, with 9 bases aligning to TRBD2. Trimming took 2 bases from V and 10 from J; bases not matched to a gene: 6. In germline, CDR1 is MNHEY, CDR2 SVGAGI. The CDR3 spans 14 residues. CDR3 region: CASSYAGGPWEQFF. The CDR3 DNA follows: TGTGCCAGCAGTTACGCGGGGGGGCCCTGGGAGCAGTTCTTC.

J is TRBJ2-3 and V is TRBV19; TRBD1 aligns across 8 bases. The germline V gene encodes CDR1 LNHDA and CDR2 SQIVND (reference sequence). V shed 5 bases, J shed 0 bases, and the junction held 7 bases outside the gene matches. The CDR3 is 16 amino acids. The CDR3 DNA reads as TGTGCCAGTAGTCGGACAGGGATCACTAGCACAGATACGCAGTATTTT. It translates to CASSRTGITSTDTQYF.